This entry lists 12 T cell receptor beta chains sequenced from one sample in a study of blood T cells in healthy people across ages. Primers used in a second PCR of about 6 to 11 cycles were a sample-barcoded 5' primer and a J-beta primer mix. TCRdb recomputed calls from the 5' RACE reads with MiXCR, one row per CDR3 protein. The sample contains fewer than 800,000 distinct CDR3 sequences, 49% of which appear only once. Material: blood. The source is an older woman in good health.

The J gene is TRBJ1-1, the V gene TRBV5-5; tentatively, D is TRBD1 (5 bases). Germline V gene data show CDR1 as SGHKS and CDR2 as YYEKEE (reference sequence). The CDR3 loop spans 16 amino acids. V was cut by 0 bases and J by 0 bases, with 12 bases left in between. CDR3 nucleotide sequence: TGTGCCAGCAGCTTGGGCCTAGGGACGCTGAACACTGAAGCTTTCTTT. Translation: CASSLGLGTLNTEAFF.

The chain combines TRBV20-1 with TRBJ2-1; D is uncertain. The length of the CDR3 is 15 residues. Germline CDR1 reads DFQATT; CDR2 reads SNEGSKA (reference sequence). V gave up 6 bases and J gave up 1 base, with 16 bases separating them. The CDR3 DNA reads TGCAGTGCACCGTCACTAAGAGCATCCTACAATGAGCAGTTCTTC. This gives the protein CSAPSLRASYNEQFF.

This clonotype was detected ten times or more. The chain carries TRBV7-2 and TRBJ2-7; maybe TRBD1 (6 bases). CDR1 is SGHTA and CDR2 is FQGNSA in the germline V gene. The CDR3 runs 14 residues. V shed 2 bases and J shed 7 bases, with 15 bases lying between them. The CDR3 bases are TGTGCCAGCAGCTTAATGAGGGGGAGTGGGGAGCAGTACTTC. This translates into CASSLMRGSGEQYF.

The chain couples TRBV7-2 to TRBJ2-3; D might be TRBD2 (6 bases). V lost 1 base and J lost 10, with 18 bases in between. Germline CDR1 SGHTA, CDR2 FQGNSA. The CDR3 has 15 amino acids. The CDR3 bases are TGTGCCAGCAGCTTAGAGACTAGGGAAGTACATGCGCAGTATTTT. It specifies CASSLETREVHAQYF.

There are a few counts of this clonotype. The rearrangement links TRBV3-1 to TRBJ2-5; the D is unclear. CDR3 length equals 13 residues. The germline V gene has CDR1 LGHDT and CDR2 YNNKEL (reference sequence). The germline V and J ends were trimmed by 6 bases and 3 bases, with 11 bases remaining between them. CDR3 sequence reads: CASRSAGEETQYF. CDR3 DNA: TGTGCCAGCAGGTCGGCTGGGGAAGAGACCCAGTACTTC.

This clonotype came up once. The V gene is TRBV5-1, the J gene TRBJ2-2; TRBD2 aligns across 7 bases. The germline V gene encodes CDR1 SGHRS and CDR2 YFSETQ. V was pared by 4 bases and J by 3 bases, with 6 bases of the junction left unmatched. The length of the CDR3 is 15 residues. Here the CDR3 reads CASSAGAGHTGELFF. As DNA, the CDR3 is TGCGCCAGCAGCGCGGGAGCGGGTCACACCGGGGAGCTGTTTTTT.

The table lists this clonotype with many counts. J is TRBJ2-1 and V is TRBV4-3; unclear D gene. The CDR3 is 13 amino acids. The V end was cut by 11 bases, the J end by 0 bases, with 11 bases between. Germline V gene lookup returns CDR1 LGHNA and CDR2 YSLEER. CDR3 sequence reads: CAVFKSSYNEQFF. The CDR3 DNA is TGCGCCGTCTTCAAAAGCTCCTACAATGAGCAGTTCTTC.

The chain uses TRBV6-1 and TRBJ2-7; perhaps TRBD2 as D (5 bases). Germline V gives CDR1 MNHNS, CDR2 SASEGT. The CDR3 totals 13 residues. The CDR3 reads CAHQEGDFYEQYF. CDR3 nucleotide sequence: TGTGCACACCAAGAGGGAGATTTCTACGAGCAGTACTTC.

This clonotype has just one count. The chain's CDR3 is CASAPLAKNTGELFF. The CDR3 DNA sequence: TGTGCCAGCGCCCCCCTAGCGAAGAACACCGGGGAGCTGTTTTTT. The genes are TRBV6-2 or TRBV6-3 and TRBJ2-2, with D possibly matching TRBD2 (6 bases). V lost 8 bases, J lost 1 base, and 14 bases lay in between. This CDR3 has 15 amino acids. Germline CDR1 is MNHEY and CDR2 is SVGEGT.

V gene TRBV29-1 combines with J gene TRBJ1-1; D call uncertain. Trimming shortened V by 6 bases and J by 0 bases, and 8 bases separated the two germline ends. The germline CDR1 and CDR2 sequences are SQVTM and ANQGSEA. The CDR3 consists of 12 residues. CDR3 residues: CSVGPLNTEAFF. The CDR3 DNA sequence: TGCAGCGTAGGACCCCTGAACACTGAAGCTTTCTTT.

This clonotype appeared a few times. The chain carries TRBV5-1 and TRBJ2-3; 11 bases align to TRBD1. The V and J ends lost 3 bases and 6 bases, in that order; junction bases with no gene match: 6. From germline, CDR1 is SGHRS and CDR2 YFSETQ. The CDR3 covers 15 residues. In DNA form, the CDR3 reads TGCGCCAGCAGCTCGAGGGACAGGGGGGCCGATACGCAGTATTTT. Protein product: CASSSRDRGADTQYF. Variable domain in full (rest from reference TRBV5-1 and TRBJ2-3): KAGVTQTPRYLIKTRGQQVTLSCSPISGHRSVSWYQQTPGQGLQFLFEYFSETQRNKGNFPGRFSGRQFSNSRSEMNVSTLELGDSALYLCASSSRDRGADTQYFGPGTRLTVL.

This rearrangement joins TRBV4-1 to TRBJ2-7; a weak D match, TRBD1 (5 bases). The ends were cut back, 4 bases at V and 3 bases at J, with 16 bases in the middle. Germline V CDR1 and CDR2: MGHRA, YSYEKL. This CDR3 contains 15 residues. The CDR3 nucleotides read TGCGCCAGCAGCCTAGGACACGCAGAGAACTACGAGCAGTACTTC. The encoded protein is CASSLGHAENYEQYF.